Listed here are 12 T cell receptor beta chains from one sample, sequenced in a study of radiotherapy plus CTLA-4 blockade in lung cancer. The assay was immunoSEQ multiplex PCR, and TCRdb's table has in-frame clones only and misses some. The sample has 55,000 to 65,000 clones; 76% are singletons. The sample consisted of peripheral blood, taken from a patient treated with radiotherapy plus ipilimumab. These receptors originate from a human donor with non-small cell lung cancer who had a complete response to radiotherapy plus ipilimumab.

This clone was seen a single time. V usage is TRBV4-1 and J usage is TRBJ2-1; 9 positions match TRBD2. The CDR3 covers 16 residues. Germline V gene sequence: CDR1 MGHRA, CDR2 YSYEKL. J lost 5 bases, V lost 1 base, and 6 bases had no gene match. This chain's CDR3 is CASSQVGRGGDNEQFF. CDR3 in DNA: TGCGCCAGCAGCCAAGTCGGTCGCGGGGGGGACAATGAGCAGTTCTTC.

CDR3 loop: CATSRDLPTLVGGDYEAFF. The DNA of the CDR3 is TGTGCCACCAGCAGAGATCTACCCACCCTGGTGGGAGGTGATTATGAAGCTTTCTTT. The chain employs TRBV15 and TRBJ1-1; D uncertain. This CDR3 is built from 19 residues. The germline gives CDR1 LNHNV, CDR2 YYDKDF (reference sequence). Deletions cut 0 bases from V and 7 bases from J, with 27 bases between. Filled out from reference TRBV15 and TRBJ1-1, the complete variable domain reads DAMVIQNPRYQVTQFGKPVTLSCSQTLNHNVMYWYQQKSSQAPKLLFHYYDKDFNNEADTPDNFQSRRPNTSFCFLDIRSPGLGDTAMYLCATSRDLPTLVGGDYEAFFGQGTRLTVV.

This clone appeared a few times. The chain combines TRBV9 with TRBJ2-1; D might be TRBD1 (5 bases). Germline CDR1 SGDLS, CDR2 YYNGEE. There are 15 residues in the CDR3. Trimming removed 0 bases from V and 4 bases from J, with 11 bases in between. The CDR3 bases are TGTGCCAGCAGCGTAGCCCCGGACATTTACAATGAGCAGTTCTTC. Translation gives CASSVAPDIYNEQFF.

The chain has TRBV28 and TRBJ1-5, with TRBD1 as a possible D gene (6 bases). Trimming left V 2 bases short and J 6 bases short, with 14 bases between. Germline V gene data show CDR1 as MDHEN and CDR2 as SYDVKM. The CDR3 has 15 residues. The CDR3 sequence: CASSLEFTGFQPQHF. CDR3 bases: TGTGCCAGCAGTTTAGAATTCACAGGGTTTCAGCCCCAGCATTTT.

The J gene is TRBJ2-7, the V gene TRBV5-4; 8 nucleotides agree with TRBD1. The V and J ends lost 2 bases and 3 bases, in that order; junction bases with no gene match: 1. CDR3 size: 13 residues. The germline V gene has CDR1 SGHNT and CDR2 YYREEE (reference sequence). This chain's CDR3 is CASSFGTGYEQYF. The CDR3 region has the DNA TGTGCCAGCAGCTTCGGGACAGGCTACGAGCAGTACTTC. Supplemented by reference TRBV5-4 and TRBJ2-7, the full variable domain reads ETGVTQSPTHLIKTRGQQVTLRCSSQSGHNTVSWYQQALGQGPQFIFQYYREEENGRGNFPPRFSGLQFPNYSSELNVNALELDDSALYLCASSFGTGYEQYFGPGTRLTVT.

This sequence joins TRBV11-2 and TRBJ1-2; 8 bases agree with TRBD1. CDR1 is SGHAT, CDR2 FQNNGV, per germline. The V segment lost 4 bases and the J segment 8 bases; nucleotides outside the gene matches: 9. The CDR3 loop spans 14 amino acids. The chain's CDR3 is CASSSTRTGRGYTF. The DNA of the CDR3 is TGTGCCAGCAGCTCTACTCGGACAGGGAGAGGCTACACCTTC.

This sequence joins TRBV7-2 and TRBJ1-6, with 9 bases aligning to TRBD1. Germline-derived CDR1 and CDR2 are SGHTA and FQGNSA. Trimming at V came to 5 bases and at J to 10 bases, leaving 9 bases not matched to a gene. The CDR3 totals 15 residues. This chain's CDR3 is CASSLGQGRGSPLHF. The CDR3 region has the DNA TGTGCCAGCAGCCTCGGACAGGGGCGGGGATCACCCCTCCACTTT.

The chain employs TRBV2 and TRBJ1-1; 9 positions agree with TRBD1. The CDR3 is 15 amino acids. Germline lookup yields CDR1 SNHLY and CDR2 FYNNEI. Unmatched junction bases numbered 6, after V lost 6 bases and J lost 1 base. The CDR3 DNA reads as TGTGCCAGCAGGGACAGGGGAGGAAGGAACACTGAAGCTTTCTTT. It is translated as CASRDRGGRNTEAFF.

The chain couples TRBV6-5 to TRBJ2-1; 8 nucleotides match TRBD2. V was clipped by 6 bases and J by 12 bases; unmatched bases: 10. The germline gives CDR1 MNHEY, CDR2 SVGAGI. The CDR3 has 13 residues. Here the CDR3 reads CASSPLSAGVQFF. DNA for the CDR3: TGTGCCAGCAGCCCTTTGTCAGCGGGGGTGCAGTTCTTC.

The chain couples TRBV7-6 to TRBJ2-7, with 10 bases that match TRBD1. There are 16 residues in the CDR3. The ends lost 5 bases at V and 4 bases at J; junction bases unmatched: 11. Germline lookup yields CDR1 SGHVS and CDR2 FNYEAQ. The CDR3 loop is CASSTSRDRGWYEQYF. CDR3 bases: TGTGCCAGCAGCACGTCCCGGGACAGGGGCTGGTACGAGCAGTACTTC. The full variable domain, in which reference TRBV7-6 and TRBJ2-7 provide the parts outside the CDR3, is GAGVSQSPRYKVTKRGQDVALRCDPISGHVSLYWYRQALGQGPEFLTYFNYEAQQDKSGLPNDRFSAERPEGSISTLTIQRTEQRDSAMYRCASSTSRDRGWYEQYFGPGTRLTVT.

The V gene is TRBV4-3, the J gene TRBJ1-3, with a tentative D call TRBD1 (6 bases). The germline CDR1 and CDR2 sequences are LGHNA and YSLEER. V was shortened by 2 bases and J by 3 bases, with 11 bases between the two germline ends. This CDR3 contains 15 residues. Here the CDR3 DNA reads TGCGCCAGCAGCCAATGGGGGCTTGGTGGAAACACCATATATTTT. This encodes CASSQWGLGGNTIYF.

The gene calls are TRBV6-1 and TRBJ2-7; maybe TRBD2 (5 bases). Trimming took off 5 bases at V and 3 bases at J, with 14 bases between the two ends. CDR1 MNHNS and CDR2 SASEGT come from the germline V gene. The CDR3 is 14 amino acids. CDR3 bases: TGTGCCAGCAGTCCTAGCCATTACTACTACGAGCAGTACTTC. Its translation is CASSPSHYYYEQYF.